The 12 T cell receptor beta chains given below trace back to one sample, sequenced in a study of blood T cell repertoires in COVID-19. The data were produced by immunoSEQ multiplex PCR, yet TCRdb's version contains in-frame clones alone and is incomplete. There are approximately 160,000 clones in the sample; approximately 73% occur only once, and about 3.8% lies in the top ten. Material: peripheral blood. The receptors were sampled from a woman older than 75 with acute or convalescent COVID-19.

CDR3 nucleotides: TGTGCCAGCAGCTTAGCTAGCGGGGGGGCGTCTGATACGCAGTATTTT. Protein sequence: CASSLASGGASDTQYF. The chain links TRBV7-2 to TRBJ2-3, with TRBD2 identical over 11 bases. The CDR3 loop spans 16 amino acids. J was trimmed by 6 bases and V by 0 bases; bases with no gene match: 5. Looked up from germline, CDR1 is SGHTA and CDR2 is FQGNSA.

The chain recombines TRBV7-9 with TRBJ2-2, with D perhaps matching TRBD2 (5 bases). The CDR3 is 13 residues long. Germline assignment: CDR1 SEHNR and CDR2 FQNEAQ (reference sequence). V shed 3 bases and J shed 8 bases, with 10 bases lying between them. Here the CDR3 reads CASSLIGKGELFF. As DNA, the CDR3 is TGTGCCAGCAGCTTGATCGGGAAAGGGGAGCTGTTTTTT.

This chain uses TRBV10-1 with TRBJ2-1, with D possibly being TRBD1 (6 bases). The V gene's germline CDR1 is WNHNN and CDR2 SYGVQD (reference sequence). The CDR3 is made up of 16 amino acids. V lost 3 bases and J 6 bases, leaving 18 bases between the germline ends. The chain's CDR3 is CASSERQVVPGNEQFF. In nucleotides, the CDR3 is TGCGCCAGCAGTGAAAGACAGGTCGTCCCGGGCAATGAGCAGTTCTTC.

The chain couples TRBV28 to TRBJ2-5, with TRBD1 matching 7 bases. V was pared by 5 bases and J by 5 bases, with 8 bases of the junction left unmatched. From germline, CDR1 is MDHEN and CDR2 SYDVKM. This CDR3 is built from 14 residues. The CDR3, as DNA: TGTGCCAGCAGTCTTAGACAGGGAAGGGAGACCCAGTACTTC. Translation: CASSLRQGRETQYF.

The chain recombines TRBV5-1 with TRBJ2-2; D gene ambiguous. The CDR3 length is 15 residues. Germline values: CDR1 SGHRS, CDR2 YFSETQ. V was clipped by 1 base and J by 7 bases, with 14 bases between them. The CDR3 spells CASSLTKDNYGELFF. CDR3 sequence (DNA): TGCGCCAGCAGCTTGACGAAGGATAACTACGGGGAGCTGTTTTTT.

A few counts support this clone. The chain carries TRBV2 and TRBJ1-5; D not resolved. The CDR3 runs to 13 residues. Germline CDR1 and CDR2: SNHLY and FYNNEI. Trimming left V 1 base short and J 7 bases short, with 8 bases between. The CDR3 bases are TGTGCCAGCAGTGAAGAGGCAGGACAGCCCCAGCATTTT. Translating it yields CASSEEAGQPQHF.

The chain uses TRBV6-6 and TRBJ2-2; maybe TRBD2 (6 bases). CDR3 length: 15 amino acids. V dropped 2 bases and J dropped 6 bases, with 13 bases sitting between them. Germline CDR1 MNHNY, CDR2 SVGAGI (reference sequence). CDR3 sequence reads: CASSYGVGGAGELFF. CDR3 nucleotides: TGTGCCAGCAGTTACGGGGTAGGAGGGGCCGGGGAGCTGTTTTTT.

The V and J genes are TRBV7-9 and TRBJ2-7, with D perhaps matching TRBD1 (5 bases). The CDR3 spans 16 residues. V lost 2 bases, J lost 6 bases, and 20 bases lay in between. In germline, CDR1 is SEHNR, CDR2 FQNEAQ (reference sequence). The CDR3: CASSLTSYRGDVEQYF. DNA of the CDR3: TGTGCCAGCAGCTTAACTTCTTATAGGGGCGATGTCGAGCAGTACTTC.

The chain joins TRBV27 to TRBJ1-5; D unresolved. Germline V gene lookup returns CDR1 MNHEY and CDR2 SMNVEV (reference sequence). The CDR3 loop spans 13 amino acids. V was shortened by 2 bases and J by 3 bases, with 5 bases between the two germline ends. The CDR3 DNA reads TGTGCCAGCAGTTTACAGTTCAATCAGCCCCAGCATTTT. The encoded protein is CASSLQFNQPQHF.

This chain links TRBV5-1 with TRBJ2-1; TRBD1 matches at 9 bases. The CDR3 consists of 15 residues. J gave up 1 base and V 4 bases, and 3 bases lay outside the gene matches. The V gene's germline CDR1 is SGHRS and CDR2 YFSETQ. The CDR3 region has the DNA TGCGCCAGCAGCGAGGGACAGGGTTCCTACAATGAGCAGTTCTTC. Its translation is CASSEGQGSYNEQFF.

This chain uses TRBV7-9 with TRBJ2-7, with D uncertain. Germline CDR1 is SEHNR and CDR2 is FQNEAQ (reference sequence). This CDR3 is built from 14 residues. Trimming took 5 bases from V and 3 from J, leaving 14 bases between them. Written as DNA, the CDR3 is TGTGCCAGCAGCGGAGAACCCTCGAGCTACGAGCAGTACTTC. Translation gives CASSGEPSSYEQYF. Complete variable domain (other parts from reference TRBV7-9 and TRBJ2-7): DTGVSQNPRHKITKRGQNVTFRCDPISEHNRLYWYRQTLGQGPEFLTYFQNEAQLEKSRLLSDRFSAERPKGSFSTLEIQRTEQGDSAMYLCASSGEPSSYEQYFGPGTRLTVT.

The genes are TRBV18 and TRBJ1-6, with TRBD1 as a possible D gene (5 bases). CDR3 length: 20 amino acids. The V end lost 3 bases, the J end lost 0 bases, and 21 bases lay between the germline ends. The germline gives CDR1 KGHSH, CDR2 LQKENI. CDR3 amino acids: CASSPEAGDSISSYNSPLHF. The DNA of the CDR3 is TGTGCCAGCTCACCTGAGGCGGGGGATTCCATCAGCTCCTATAATTCACCCCTCCACTTT.